The table lists the clone carrying this T cell receptor (beta chain) with many counts. Its antigen is not known. Sample time point: newly diagnosed GD, antithyroid drugs for less than 3 months. Preparation of the TCR library used RNA extracted from PBMCs. To make TCR beta libraries, researchers used iRepertoire HTBI primers and Arm-PCR of CDR3 regions. TCRdb ran MiXCR on the multiplex PCR reads and lists one entry per CDR3 protein. Among around 250,000 distinct CDR3 sequences, 20% to 25% were seen once, and the ten largest hold approximately 15%. Germline CDR1 SGHDT, CDR2 YYEEEE. V lost 4 bases and J lost 4; bases outside the gene matches: 5. The CDR3 length is 14 residues. The data were obtained in a study of regulatory T cells in long-lasting Graves disease. Study at large: Duration of antithyroid drug therapy among newly diagnosed Graves' patients was under 3 months.

Points from the study as a whole: Gene preferences differed: TRBV28, TRBJ1-2, TRBJ2-5 in persistent cases. Possibly, accuracy suffered from the small sample size.

The source is a female donor with Graves disease. The chain is built from TRBV5-6 and TRBJ2-4; 7 bases line up with TRBD2. Material: peripheral blood mononuclear cells (PBMCs), obtained at new diagnosis, from a patient treated with antithyroid drugs. The DNA of the CDR3 is TGTGCCAGCAGCCCGTACGGGAGGAAAAACATTCAGTACTTC. Its translation is CASSPYGRKNIQYF.